A selection of T cell receptor beta chains follows, all from one sample in a study of blood T cell repertoires in COVID-19. Assay used: immunoSEQ multiplex PCR; TCRdb lists only in-frame clones, some missing. The data contain approximately 160,000 clones, roughly 83% of them seen just once; the ten biggest clones take up 12% to 15%. Sequenced sample: peripheral blood. The receptors originated from a young man with active or convalescent COVID-19. Both conserved end residues are part of each CDR3. Each record gives: V gene, D gene, J gene, clone size, CDR3 DNA, CDR3 protein. The D gene is left open where the match is weak. Expanded clones get a size class; other rows say once, few or many, or leave the size out.

v_gene: TRBV19
d_gene: .
j_gene: TRBJ1-1
abundance: many
CDR3nt: TGTGCCAGTAGACTATTCCCGGGACAGAACACTGAAGCTTTCTTT
CDR3aa: CASRLFPGQNTEAFF

v_gene: TRBV5-5
d_gene: .
j_gene: TRBJ1-1
abundance: once
CDR3nt: TGTGCCAGCAGCCGGTCACGGGGAGGAACGGACACTGAAGCTTTCTTT
CDR3aa: CASSRSRGGTDTEAFF

v_gene: TRBV4-1
d_gene: .
j_gene: TRBJ2-3
abundance: once
CDR3nt: TGCGCCAGCAGCTCACGACAGGGAGGAAGCACAGATACGCAGTATTTT
CDR3aa: CASSSRQGGSTDTQYF

v_gene: TRBV7-8
d_gene: .
j_gene: TRBJ2-7
abundance: once
CDR3nt: TGTGCCAGCAGCTTAGACAGGCCACTCGGCGAGCAGTACTTC
CDR3aa: CASSLDRPLGEQYF

v_gene: TRBV7-3
d_gene: .
j_gene: TRBJ2-1
abundance: .
CDR3nt: TGTGCCAGCAGCCCCGGGCAGGTCCACAGGAGTGAGCAGTTCTTC
CDR3aa: CASSPGQVHRSEQFF

v_gene: TRBV7-9
d_gene: .
j_gene: TRBJ1-4
abundance: .
CDR3nt: TGTGCCAGCAGCGCCACAATTGCAACTAATGAAAAACTGTTTTTT
CDR3aa: CASSATIATNEKLFF

v_gene: TRBV7-2
d_gene: .
j_gene: TRBJ2-7
abundance: .
CDR3nt: TGTGCCAGCAGCTCCTACCCCGGGACCTACGAGCAGTACTTC
CDR3aa: CASSSYPGTYEQYF

v_gene: TRBV27
d_gene: .
j_gene: TRBJ1-4
abundance: once
CDR3nt: TGTGCCAGCAGTCAAAGGACAGATTTTAATGAAAAACTGTTTTTT
CDR3aa: CASSQRTDFNEKLFF

v_gene: TRBV3-1/TRBV3-2
d_gene: .
j_gene: TRBJ2-7
abundance: .
CDR3nt: TGTGCCAGCAGCGGGCAGAGAAACTACGAGCAGTACTTC
CDR3aa: CASSGQRNYEQYF

v_gene: TRBV7-9
d_gene: TRBD2
j_gene: TRBJ2-7
abundance: once
CDR3nt: TGTGCTTCGGCGCGGGGGTCCCACGAGCAGTACTTC
CDR3aa: CASARGSHEQYF

v_gene: TRBV10-2
d_gene: TRBD2
j_gene: TRBJ2-1
abundance: .
CDR3nt: TGCGCCAGCAGTGACGGGACTAGAGCCTACAATGAGCAGTTCTTC
CDR3aa: CASSDGTRAYNEQFF

v_gene: TRBV29-1
d_gene: TRBD1
j_gene: TRBJ1-2
abundance: .
CDR3nt: TGCAGCGTTTCGACAGGGAACTATGGCTACACCTTC
CDR3aa: CSVSTGNYGYTF

v_gene: TRBV29-1
d_gene: .
j_gene: TRBJ2-5
abundance: .
CDR3nt: TGCAGCGTTGAAGGAGGGGGGGGCCGAGAGACCCAGTACTTC
CDR3aa: CSVEGGGGRETQYF

v_gene: TRBV9
d_gene: TRBD1
j_gene: TRBJ1-1
abundance: .
CDR3nt: TGTGCCAGCAGCGCGACAGGGGCTGGGTTTATGAACACTGAAGCTTTCTTT
CDR3aa: CASSATGAGFMNTEAFF

v_gene: TRBV5-6
d_gene: .
j_gene: TRBJ2-1
abundance: .
CDR3nt: TGTGCCAGCAGCCGCTATATGGATGAGCAGTTCTTC
CDR3aa: CASSRYMDEQFF

v_gene: TRBV4-3
d_gene: .
j_gene: TRBJ2-7
abundance: .
CDR3nt: TGCGCCAGCAGCCAGGGGGAGGGGGACGAGCAGTACTTC
CDR3aa: CASSQGEGDEQYF

v_gene: TRBV6-5
d_gene: .
j_gene: TRBJ1-2
abundance: .
CDR3nt: TGTGCCAGCAGTTATAGAGGGGGATCTCCCTATGGCTACACCTTC
CDR3aa: CASSYRGGSPYGYTF

v_gene: TRBV12-3/TRBV12-4
d_gene: .
j_gene: TRBJ1-4
abundance: .
CDR3nt: TGTGCCAGCAGGACAGGAGGTGAAAAACTGTTTTTT
CDR3aa: CASRTGGEKLFF

v_gene: TRBV3-1/TRBV3-2
d_gene: TRBD1
j_gene: TRBJ2-7
abundance: few
CDR3nt: TGTGCCAGCAGCCTGGACAGGGGGCCCTACGAGCAGTACTTC
CDR3aa: CASSLDRGPYEQYF

v_gene: TRBV2
d_gene: TRBD1
j_gene: TRBJ1-5
abundance: few
CDR3nt: TGTGCCAGCAGTGAGACCAGGGGGTCAGGTCAGCCCCAGCATTTT
CDR3aa: CASSETRGSGQPQHF

v_gene: TRBV28
d_gene: .
j_gene: TRBJ2-3
abundance: .
CDR3nt: TGTGCCAGCGTCTCAGGTTCAATGGATAATACGCAGTATTTT
CDR3aa: CASVSGSMDNTQYF

v_gene: TRBV18
d_gene: TRBD2
j_gene: TRBJ2-7
abundance: .
CDR3nt: TGTGCCAGCTCACCCCGGGAACGGGGGGGTTCCTACGAGCAGTACTTC
CDR3aa: CASSPRERGGSYEQYF

v_gene: TRBV2
d_gene: .
j_gene: TRBJ1-6
abundance: .
CDR3nt: TGTGCCAGCAAGTTTCCTACCTATAATTCACCCCTCCACTTT
CDR3aa: CASKFPTYNSPLHF

v_gene: TRBV3-1/TRBV3-2
d_gene: .
j_gene: TRBJ1-2
abundance: once
CDR3nt: TGTGCCAGCAGCCAACAGGGTCTGCGTGGCTACACCTTC
CDR3aa: CASSQQGLRGYTF

v_gene: TRBV5-6
d_gene: TRBD1
j_gene: TRBJ2-7
abundance: .
CDR3nt: TGTGCCAGCAGCTTGGGGGACAGGGTGATGTACGAGCAGTACTTC
CDR3aa: CASSLGDRVMYEQYF

v_gene: TRBV19
d_gene: .
j_gene: TRBJ1-5
abundance: .
CDR3nt: TGTGCCAGTAGTATTGGGGCAGCGGGGTCTAGCAATCAGCCCCAGCATTTT
CDR3aa: CASSIGAAGSSNQPQHF

v_gene: TRBV10-2
d_gene: .
j_gene: TRBJ1-6
abundance: .
CDR3nt: TGCGCCAGCAGTGACGTGCAGGGTGGGAATTCACCCCTCCACTTT
CDR3aa: CASSDVQGGNSPLHF

v_gene: TRBV5-6
d_gene: .
j_gene: TRBJ1-6
abundance: .
CDR3nt: TGTGCCAGCAGCTTGAGAGGGTCCAATTCACCCCTCCACTTT
CDR3aa: CASSLRGSNSPLHF

v_gene: TRBV5-4
d_gene: .
j_gene: TRBJ2-2
abundance: few
CDR3nt: TGTGCCAGCAGCTTGCAGCATGTAGCGTTAGTGACCGGGGAGCTGTTTTTT
CDR3aa: CASSLQHVALVTGELFF

v_gene: TRBV18
d_gene: .
j_gene: TRBJ1-1
abundance: once
CDR3nt: TGTGCCAGCGCCAATACCCTCGGGTCGAACACTGAAGCTTTCTTT
CDR3aa: CASANTLGSNTEAFF

v_gene: TRBV5-4
d_gene: TRBD1
j_gene: TRBJ1-6
abundance: once
CDR3nt: TGTGCCAGCAGCTTCGACAGGGCGAATTCACCCCTCCACTTT
CDR3aa: CASSFDRANSPLHF

v_gene: TRBV6-6
d_gene: .
j_gene: TRBJ1-1
abundance: .
CDR3nt: TGTGCCAGCAGTTACGGGGCAGCGACTGAAGCTTTCTTT
CDR3aa: CASSYGAATEAFF

v_gene: TRBV4-1
d_gene: .
j_gene: TRBJ1-6
abundance: .
CDR3nt: TGCGCCAGCAGCCAACAGACAGCGACTAATTCACCCCTCCACTTT
CDR3aa: CASSQQTATNSPLHF

v_gene: TRBV7-9
d_gene: TRBD2
j_gene: TRBJ2-7
abundance: .
CDR3nt: TGTGCCAGCAGCTCCCCCTCGCGGGAGGGGTACGAGCAGTACTTC
CDR3aa: CASSSPSREGYEQYF

v_gene: TRBV5-4
d_gene: .
j_gene: TRBJ2-1
abundance: .
CDR3nt: TGTGCCAGCAGCTTGGTGGGGGGGCGCAATGAGCAGTTCTTC
CDR3aa: CASSLVGGRNEQFF

v_gene: TRBV9
d_gene: .
j_gene: TRBJ2-5
abundance: .
CDR3nt: TGTGCCAGCAGCGTAGATCCACAAGAGACCCAGTACTTC
CDR3aa: CASSVDPQETQYF

v_gene: TRBV7-3
d_gene: .
j_gene: TRBJ1-1
abundance: .
CDR3nt: TGTGCCAGCAGCTTACAGGGAAGCACTGAAGCTTTCTTT
CDR3aa: CASSLQGSTEAFF

v_gene: TRBV2
d_gene: .
j_gene: TRBJ1-4
abundance: .
CDR3nt: TGTGCCAGCAGGACAGCGCTGAATGAAAAACTGTTTTTT
CDR3aa: CASRTALNEKLFF

v_gene: TRBV6-2/TRBV6-3
d_gene: TRBD1
j_gene: TRBJ2-5
abundance: .
CDR3nt: TGTGCCAGCAGTCGGGACAGGGGGGCTTTTCAAGAGACCCAGTACTTC
CDR3aa: CASSRDRGAFQETQYF

v_gene: TRBV5-1
d_gene: TRBD2
j_gene: TRBJ2-1
abundance: once
CDR3nt: TGCGCCAGCAGCGAGGGACTAGGGGCTGGCGATGAGCAGTTCTTC
CDR3aa: CASSEGLGAGDEQFF

v_gene: TRBV4-1
d_gene: .
j_gene: TRBJ2-5
abundance: .
CDR3nt: TGCGCCAGCAGCCAAGACAGGCTTGAGACCCAGTACTTC
CDR3aa: CASSQDRLETQYF

v_gene: TRBV14
d_gene: .
j_gene: TRBJ1-2
abundance: .
CDR3nt: TGTGCCAGCAGCATATCGAGGACAGCTTATGGCTACACCTTC
CDR3aa: CASSISRTAYGYTF

v_gene: TRBV3-1/TRBV3-2
d_gene: TRBD2
j_gene: TRBJ2-5
abundance: .
CDR3nt: TGTGCCAGCAGCCAAGATTCAGTGGGACGCGGGGGGCAAGAGACCCAGTACTTC
CDR3aa: CASSQDSVGRGGQETQYF

v_gene: TRBV14
d_gene: .
j_gene: TRBJ2-7
abundance: .
CDR3nt: TGTGCCAGCAGCCAAGATTTGAGTCCAGGGTACTCCTACGAGCAGTACTTC
CDR3aa: CASSQDLSPGYSYEQYF

v_gene: TRBV6-2/TRBV6-3
d_gene: TRBD2
j_gene: TRBJ2-7
abundance: .
CDR3nt: TGTGCCAGCAGTACTCCAAGGGCTAGCGGCTCCTACGAGCAGTACTTC
CDR3aa: CASSTPRASGSYEQYF

v_gene: TRBV6-6
d_gene: .
j_gene: TRBJ1-5
abundance: .
CDR3nt: TGTGCCAGCAGTCTCCAATACCCTCCCGGGGAGGGATCTCAGCCCCAGCATTTT
CDR3aa: CASSLQYPPGEGSQPQHF

v_gene: TRBV12-3/TRBV12-4
d_gene: .
j_gene: TRBJ1-2
abundance: .
CDR3nt: TGTGCCAGCAGTTTATATCAGTCTCGCTACACCTTC
CDR3aa: CASSLYQSRYTF